The clone carrying this TCR beta chain was seen a handful of times. Its antigen is undetermined. As processed by the authors: The authors used CDR3 differences across clinicopathological groups to build a distant-metastasis classifier for papillary thyroid cancer. TCRdb re-clonotyped the PCR reads through MiXCR. TCRdb, not the original authors, processed these V and J calls. The table shows about 18,000 clones, with about 26% occurring only once. Until they underwent thyroid surgery, no patient had received any treatment. J lost 5 bases, V lost 6 bases, and 6 bases had no gene match. There are 13 residues in the CDR3. CDR1 is MNHEY, CDR2 SMNVEV, per germline (reference sequence). This record comes from a study of metastatic and nonmetastatic thyroid tumors. Study at large: Repertoire comparison spanned blood and tumor or nodule tissue of malignant and benign thyroid patients.

Study-level findings and limits: In both blood and tumor samples, TCR beta diversity was reported significantly higher for malignant than benign nodules.

The clonotype comes from a female donor with papillary thyroid cancer or a benign thyroid nodule (not recorded which). Some clones in this sample may be carry-over from other donors' samples. J is TRBJ2-7 and V is TRBV27; 8 bases match TRBD1. The specimen was adjacent normal tissue. Written as DNA, the CDR3 is TGTGCCAGCAGAAAACAGGGGGTGAACGAGCAGTACTTC. Encoded protein: CASRKQGVNEQYF.